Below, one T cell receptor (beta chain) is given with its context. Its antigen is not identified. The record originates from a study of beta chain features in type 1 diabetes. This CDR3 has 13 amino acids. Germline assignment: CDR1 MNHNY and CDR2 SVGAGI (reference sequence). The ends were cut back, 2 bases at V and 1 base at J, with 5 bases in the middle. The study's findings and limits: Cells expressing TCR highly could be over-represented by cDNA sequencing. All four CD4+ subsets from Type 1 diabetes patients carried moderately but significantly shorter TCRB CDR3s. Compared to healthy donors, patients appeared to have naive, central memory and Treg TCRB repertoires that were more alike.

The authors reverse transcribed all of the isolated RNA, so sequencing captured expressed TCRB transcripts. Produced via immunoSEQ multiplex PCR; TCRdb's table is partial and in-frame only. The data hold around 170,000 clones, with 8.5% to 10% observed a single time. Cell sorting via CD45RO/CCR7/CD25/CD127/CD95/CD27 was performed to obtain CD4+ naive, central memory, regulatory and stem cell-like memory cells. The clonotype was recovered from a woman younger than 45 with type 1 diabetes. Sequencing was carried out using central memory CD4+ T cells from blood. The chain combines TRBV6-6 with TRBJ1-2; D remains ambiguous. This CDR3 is CASSYVGNYGYTF. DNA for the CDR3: TGTGCCAGCAGTTACGTCGGTAACTATGGCTACACCTTC.